Shown below are 15 T cell receptor beta chains from a single sample sequenced in a study of T cell responses to AZD1222 COVID-19 vaccine. Clones were read by immunoSEQ multiplex PCR, and TCRdb kept only the in-frame ones, dropping some. The sample has some 110,000 clones; approximately 85% are singletons. The sample here was peripheral blood, taken 28 days after the second AZD1222 dose. The receptor set was obtained from an adult who received the AZD1222 COVID-19 vaccine.

The chain carries TRBV10-2 and TRBJ1-1; maybe TRBD1 (6 bases). The CDR3 covers 15 residues. The germline gives CDR1 WSHSY, CDR2 SAAADI. V lost 6 bases, J lost 1 base, and 15 bases lay in between. The CDR3 here is CASRASMGANTEAFF. CDR3 DNA sequence: TGCGCCAGCAGAGCCTCCATGGGGGCGAACACTGAAGCTTTCTTT.

The chain employs TRBV5-1 and TRBJ1-1; D perhaps matches TRBD1 (6 bases). CDR3 size: 14 residues. Germline V gene sequence: CDR1 SGHRS, CDR2 YFSETQ. V dropped 3 bases and J dropped 1 base, with 10 bases sitting between them. CDR3 loop: CASSYWTENTEAFF. CDR3 DNA: TGCGCCAGCAGCTACTGGACAGAGAACACTGAAGCTTTCTTT. Looking up the rest from reference TRBV5-1 and TRBJ1-1 gives the full variable domain: KAGVTQTPRYLIKTRGQQVTLSCSPISGHRSVSWYQQTPGQGLQFLFEYFSETQRNKGNFPGRFSGRQFSNSRSEMNVSTLELGDSALYLCASSYWTENTEAFFGQGTRLTVV.

The chain employs TRBV4-3 and TRBJ2-1; 9 nucleotides line up with TRBD2. The CDR3 length is 17 residues. After removal of 0 bases from V and 5 bases from J, the junction contained 8 bases not matched to a gene. In germline, CDR1 is LGHNA, CDR2 YSLEER. The CDR3 loop is CASSQDGGLASNNEQFF. The CDR3 DNA reads TGCGCCAGCAGCCAAGACGGGGGACTAGCATCGAACAATGAGCAGTTCTTC.

The chain is built from TRBV11-3 and TRBJ1-1; 10 nucleotides agree with TRBD1. The V and J ends lost 4 bases and 0 bases, in that order; junction bases with no gene match: 8. There are 17 residues in the CDR3. Germline lookup yields CDR1 SGHNT and CDR2 YENEEA. CDR3 region: CASSYSGQGRMNTEAFF. The CDR3 DNA is TGTGCCAGCAGCTACTCGGGACAGGGGAGGATGAACACTGAAGCTTTCTTT. Together with reference TRBV11-3 and TRBJ1-1, the CDR3 gives the full variable domain: EAGVVQSPRYKIIEKKQPVAFWCNPISGHNTLYWYLQNLGQGPELLIRYENEEAVDDSQLPKDRFSAERLKGVDSTLKIQPAELGDSAVYLCASSYSGQGRMNTEAFFGQGTRLTVV.

The chain links TRBV6-5 to TRBJ1-1, with D perhaps TRBD1 (6 bases). Trimming removed 10 bases at V and 4 bases at J, with 19 bases between. Germline CDR1 and CDR2: MNHEY and SVGAGI. This CDR3 contains 14 residues. In DNA, the CDR3 is TGTGCCACTTACAGGGAATCGAGTTTCACTGAAGCTTTCTTT. It yields the protein CATYRESSFTEAFF.

The chain links TRBV9 to TRBJ1-6, with D possibly matching TRBD1 (6 bases). This CDR3 region has 13 residues. Germline lookup yields CDR1 SGDLS and CDR2 YYNGEE. The V and J ends lost 3 bases and 8 bases respectively, with 9 bases between them. The CDR3 DNA is TGTGCCAGCAGCGCCGGGACATATTCACCCCTCCACTTT. Amino acids: CASSAGTYSPLHF.

The chain links TRBV5-1 to TRBJ2-3, with TRBD2 matching over 8 bases. The CDR3 contains 15 residues. Germline CDR1 SGHRS, CDR2 YFSETQ. Trimming cost V 1 base and J 6 bases; bases outside gene matches: 7. CDR3 DNA sequence: TGCGCCAGCAGCTTGCCGGGAGGGGATACGGATACGCAGTATTTT. It yields the protein CASSLPGGDTDTQYF.

Written as DNA, the CDR3 is TGTGCCAGCAGACCGACAGGGGCGGGAAAACTGTTTTTT. Translating gives CASRPTGAGKLFF. This rearrangement joins TRBV12-3 or TRBV12-4 to TRBJ1-4, with 8 bases that match TRBD1. The CDR3 is made up of 13 amino acids. J was trimmed by 10 bases and V by 6 bases; bases with no gene match: 7.

This clone was seen once. The chain couples TRBV10-3 to TRBJ1-1; D remains ambiguous. The germline gives CDR1 ENHRY, CDR2 SYGVKD. CDR3 length: 14 amino acids. V was shortened by 4 bases and J by 0 bases, with 9 bases between the two germline ends. The CDR3 protein is CAISVTKMNTEAFF. The CDR3, as DNA: TGTGCCATCAGTGTGACAAAGATGAACACTGAAGCTTTCTTT.

This clone was seen only a few times. The V and J genes are TRBV29-1 and TRBJ1-2; unclear D gene. The CDR3 is made up of 13 amino acids. Germline CDR1 is SQVTM and CDR2 is ANQGSEA. The V end lost 4 bases, the J end lost 2 bases, and 11 bases lay between the germline ends. This CDR3 reads CSVGVTTNYGYTF. The CDR3 nucleotides are TGCAGCGTTGGCGTAACCACCAACTATGGCTACACCTTC. Variable domain in full (rest from reference TRBV29-1 and TRBJ1-2): SAVISQKPSRDICQRGTSLTIQCQVDSQVTMMFWYRQQPGQSLTLIATANQGSEATYESGFVIDKFPISRPNLTFSTLTVSNMSPEDSSIYLCSVGVTTNYGYTFGSGTRLTVV.

The CDR3 bases are TGTGCCAGCACCGCCTACGAGAGCACAGATACGCAGTATTTT. Amino acid sequence: CASTAYESTDTQYF. The rearrangement uses TRBV6-5 and TRBJ2-3; D not resolved. Germline values: CDR1 MNHEY, CDR2 SVGAGI. V was clipped by 7 bases and J by 0 bases, with 11 bases between them. CDR3 size: 14 residues.

V usage is TRBV27 and J usage is TRBJ1-2; maybe TRBD1 (5 bases). This CDR3 region has 16 residues. Trimming took off 6 bases at V and 0 bases at J, with 17 bases between the two ends. Per the germline V gene, CDR1 is MNHEY and CDR2 is SMNVEV (reference sequence). CDR3 sequence: CASRRIGATANYGYTF. CDR3 DNA: TGTGCCAGCAGACGGATCGGGGCAACAGCTAACTATGGCTACACCTTC.

In its sample, this clone was seen a few times. The gene calls are TRBV28 and TRBJ1-4; 8 positions match TRBD1. Germline CDR1 MDHEN, CDR2 SYDVKM. V shed 4 bases and J 0 bases; nucleotides not matched to a gene: 4. This CDR3 region has 16 residues. The CDR3 DNA is TGTGCCAGCAGTTCACAGGGGGGTGCAACTAATGAAAAACTGTTTTTT. Its protein is CASSSQGGATNEKLFF.

CDR3 nucleotide sequence: TGTGCCAGCAGTGCGACAGGGCGTGGGGGCATGTATGAGCAGTTCTTC. It codes for CASSATGRGGMYEQFF. The chain carries TRBV2 and TRBJ2-1, with 7 bases matching TRBD1. Germline CDR1 reads SNHLY; CDR2 reads FYNNEI. The length of the CDR3 is 16 residues. Trimming cost V 4 bases and J 8 bases; bases outside gene matches: 14.

The rearrangement uses TRBV6-5 and TRBJ1-1; D perhaps matches TRBD1 (5 bases). The CDR3 is 15 residues long. The V gene's germline CDR1 is MNHEY and CDR2 SVGAGI. With 9 bases removed from V and 4 bases from J, the gap between germline ends came to 21 bases. CDR3 residues: CASLGSGRAGTEAFF. For the CDR3, the DNA is TGTGCCAGTCTCGGCAGTGGCAGGGCGGGCACTGAAGCTTTCTTT.